These 3 T cell receptor beta chains originate from one sample sequenced in a study of T cell responses to AZD1222 COVID-19 vaccine. The protocol was immunoSEQ multiplex PCR, while the TCRdb copy is restricted to in-frame clones and leaves out a portion. Of 100,000 to 150,000 clones in the sample, more than 80% were seen once. The input for sequencing was peripheral blood, taken on day 0 of AZD1222 vaccination. Receptors were obtained from an adult in good health.

The chain has TRBV3-1 (or the pseudogene TRBV3-2) and TRBJ1-6, with a tentative D call TRBD1 (6 bases). CDR1 is LGHDT and CDR2 is YNNKEL in the germline V gene (reference sequence). With 6 bases removed from V and 8 bases from J, the gap between germline ends came to 8 bases. This CDR3 is built from 12 residues. Written as DNA, the CDR3 is TGTGCCAGCAGACACAGGGATTCACCCCTCCACTTT. This encodes CASRHRDSPLHF.

The rearrangement links TRBV2 to TRBJ2-1; perhaps TRBD2 as D (6 bases). Germline CDR1 and CDR2: SNHLY and FYNNEI. V lost 5 bases to trimming and J lost 8 bases, with 22 bases between them. CDR3 length: 16 residues. This CDR3 reads CASSPEAGAGRHEQFF. The CDR3 DNA reads as TGTGCCAGCAGTCCAGAGGCAGGTGCGGGAAGGCATGAGCAGTTCTTC. Full variable domain (missing parts from reference TRBV2 and TRBJ2-1): EPEVTQTPSHQVTQMGQEVILRCVPISNHLYFYWYRQILGQKVEFLVSFYNNEISEKSEIFDDQFSVERPDGSNFTLKIRSTKLEDSAMYFCASSPEAGAGRHEQFFGPGTRLTVL.

The rearrangement joins TRBV18 to TRBJ1-3, with TRBD1 identical over 9 bases. Trimming took 2 bases from V and 4 from J; bases not matched to a gene: 6. This CDR3 has 16 residues. Germline V gives CDR1 KGHSH, CDR2 LQKENI. CDR3 sequence reads: CASSPSGTGPGNTIYF. DNA of the CDR3: TGTGCCAGCTCACCATCCGGGACAGGGCCCGGAAACACCATATATTTT.